This TCR beta chain was observed in a study of blood T cell repertoires in COVID-19. Clinical history reported by participants formed the basis on which cohorts were assigned. Recovery among Cohort 3 donors was established by two negative PCRs, clearance, or symptom resolution. Authors' analysis steps: Amplification of reference gene primers provided the estimated nucleated cell counts. TCRdb's table, derived via immunoSEQ multiplex PCR, lists solely in-frame clones and lacks some. Clonal size and the V and J genes are those of that table, whereas D and trimming came from the DNA. The repertoire holds approximately 390,000 clones, around nine tenths seen once, with roughly a tenth in the top ten. Germline assignment: CDR1 MGHRA and CDR2 YSYEKL. The CDR3 consists of 15 residues. V lost 5 bases and J 3 bases, leaving 16 bases between the germline ends.

The origin of this receptor is a woman aged 45 to 65 who had recovered from COVID-19. Sequenced input: PBMCs or T cells enriched from blood (not recorded which). The chain carries TRBV4-1 and TRBJ1-1; D perhaps matches TRBD1 (5 bases). Written as DNA, the CDR3 is TGCGCCAGCAGCTCTTCACCTGGGGCGGACACTGAAGCTTTCTTT. Amino acids: CASSSSPGADTEAFF.